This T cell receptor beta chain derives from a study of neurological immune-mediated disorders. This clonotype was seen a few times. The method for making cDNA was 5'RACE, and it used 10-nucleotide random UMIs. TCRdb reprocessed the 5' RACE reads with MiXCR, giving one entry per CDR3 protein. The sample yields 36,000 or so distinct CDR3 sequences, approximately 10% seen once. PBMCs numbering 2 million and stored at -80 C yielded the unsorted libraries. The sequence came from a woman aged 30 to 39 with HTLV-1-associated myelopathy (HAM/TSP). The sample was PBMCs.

The CDR3 loop reads CSAGQGIGQPQHF. CDR3 DNA: TGCAGTGCTGGACAGGGGATCGGGCAGCCCCAGCATTTT. The genes are TRBV20-1 and TRBJ1-5; 9 bases line up with TRBD1. V lost 5 bases to trimming and J lost 7 bases; unmatched junction nucleotides: 6. The germline V gene encodes CDR1 DFQATT and CDR2 SNEGSKA (reference sequence). The CDR3 runs to 13 residues.